Described below is a single T cell receptor (beta chain) sequence and its context. CDR1 LNHDA and CDR2 SQIVND come from the germline V gene (reference sequence). This CDR3 has 13 residues. V was clipped by 5 bases and J by 7 bases, with 9 bases between them. TCRdb itself ran the 5' RACE reads through MiXCR, one entry per CDR3 protein. Of some 64,000 distinct CDR3 sequences listed, approximately 23% are singletons. V is TRBV19 and J is TRBJ1-6; unclear D gene. The TCR comes from a female donor with breast cancer. The sequenced material came from memory CD4+ T cells sorted from a lymph node. Subset: memory CD4+ T cells, CD4+CD45RO+CD25-. The CDR3 bases are TGTGCCAGTAGTGAAATGGAAAATTCACCCCTCCACTTT. Translation gives CASSEMENSPLHF.